A selection of T cell receptor beta chains follows, all from one sample in a study of IL-17A CD8 T cells in psoriatic arthritis synovium. Profiling relied on immunoSEQ multiplex PCR, and the TCRdb table lists in-frame clones only, not all of them. The table lists about 2,200 clones, about 72% of them singletons. Sequenced material: IFN-gamma+ CD8+ T cells from synovial fluid. Receptors originate from a human donor with psoriatic arthritis. The CDR3 runs from the conserved cysteine through the conserved F or W. The order of the fields is D gene, clone size, V gene, J gene, CDR3 DNA, CDR3 protein. A D gene is named only where the DNA matches it firmly. Clone size is not always given. Where it is, it says once, few, many or a class for expanded clones.

-	-	TRBV7-9	TRBJ1-1	TGTGCCAGCAGACCTGGGGTTTGGGGCCTTGAAGCTTTCTTT	CASRPGVWGLEAFF
-	-	TRBV1	TRBJ2-6	TGCACCAGACAAAGTCGGGCCAACGTCCTGACTTTC	CTRQSRANVLTF
TRBD2	-	TRBV4-3	TRBJ2-6	TGCGCCAGCAGCCGGACTAGCGGGACTGGGGCCAACGTCCTGACTTTC	CASSRTSGTGANVLTF
TRBD2	few	TRBV6-1	TRBJ2-1	TGTGCCAGCAGCGAACGGGACGGGGAGGGCAATGAGCAGTTCTTC	CASSERDGEGNEQFF
-	few	TRBV20-1	TRBJ1-1	TGCAGTGCTAGAGGGAGGTCTGAAGCTTTCTTT	CSARGRSEAFF
-	-	TRBV10-2	TRBJ2-1	TGCGCCAGCAGTGAGTTTTCTCGCTGGGGGAGCAATGAGCAGTTCTTC	CASSEFSRWGSNEQFF
-	-	TRBV15	TRBJ2-5	TGTGCCACCAGCAGAGAGAGCGCGGACCACCAAGAGACCCAGTACTTC	CATSRESADHQETQYF
TRBD2	-	TRBV6-1	TRBJ2-1	TGTGCCAGCAGTGAGCCGGGACTAGAGTACAATGAGCAGTTCTTC	CASSEPGLEYNEQFF
-	few	TRBV2	TRBJ1-1	TGTGCCAGCAGGGAAGGGATGGCTGAAGCTTTCTTT	CASREGMAEAFF
TRBD2	-	TRBV14	TRBJ2-2	TGTGCCAGCAGCCAAGAAGCCACTAGCGGCACCGGGGAGCTGTTTTTT	CASSQEATSGTGELFF
TRBD2	-	TRBV5-1	TRBJ2-3	TGCGCCAGCAGCTTGGGAGTAGCGGGAGGCGCAGATGCGCAGTATTTT	CASSLGVAGGADAQYF
-	-	TRBV11-3	TRBJ2-1	TGTGCCAGCAGCTTAGAAGTATATCAGGGGGGGTTCCTCAATGAGCAGTTCTTC	CASSLEVYQGGFLNEQFF
-	few	TRBV6-5	TRBJ1-3	TGTGCCAGCAGCGGTCTGAGCTCTGGAAACACCATATATTTT	CASSGLSSGNTIYF
-	once	TRBV29-1	TRBJ2-1	TGCAGCGTTGAAGCTTGGAGTGCACTAGGGGATGAGCAGTTCTTC	CSVEAWSALGDEQFF
TRBD2	-	TRBV15	TRBJ2-1	TGTGCCACCAGCAGAGTACCTAGCGGGACTCTACTAAGCTCCTACAATGAGCAGTTCTTC	CATSRVPSGTLLSSYNEQFF
-	-	TRBV5-5	TRBJ2-3	TGTGCCAGCAGCTTGCACAGGCTAGCTATTGCAGATACGCAGTATTTT	CASSLHRLAIADTQYF
-	-	TRBV19	TRBJ2-3	TGTGCCAGTAGTATGATGGGGGCGCAGTATTTT	CASSMMGAQYF
-	-	TRBV7-9	TRBJ2-4	TGTGCCAGCAGCTTTTTTTACGACGGTTCCCTAGCCAAAAACATTCAGTACTTC	CASSFFYDGSLAKNIQYF
-	-	TRBV27	TRBJ2-5	TGTGCCAGCACATACAGCCAAGAGACCCAGTACTTC	CASTYSQETQYF
-	-	TRBV5-7	TRBJ2-5	TGTGCCAGCAGTTCTGTGCTGGCGAGAGGGACCCAGTACTTC	CASSSVLARGTQYF
TRBD2	-	TRBV7-6	TRBJ2-3	TGTGCCAGCAGCTCGACTAGCGGGAGCTACGATACGCAGTATTTT	CASSSTSGSYDTQYF
-	-	TRBV27	TRBJ2-1	TGTGCCAGCAGTGCCATCCCCGGGACGGCCTACAATGAGCAGTTCTTC	CASSAIPGTAYNEQFF
TRBD1	-	TRBV6-4	TRBJ2-3	TGTGCCAGCAGTGCCGGACAGGGGGCAGATACGCAGTATTTT	CASSAGQGADTQYF
TRBD1	-	TRBV4-1	TRBJ2-2	TGCGCCAGCAGCCAAGATGTGTTGGGACAGGGGGCGCTGAGCACCGGGGAGCTGTTTTTT	CASSQDVLGQGALSTGELFF
-	once	TRBV6-1	TRBJ1-1	TGTGCCAGCAGTGACACCCTAATAGTCATGAACACTGAAGCTTTCTTT	CASSDTLIVMNTEAFF
TRBD2	large	TRBV5-1	TRBJ2-7	TGCGCCAGCAAGGGACTAGCGGGGGGAGACGAGCAGTACTTC	CASKGLAGGDEQYF
-	once	TRBV5-8	TRBJ2-1	TGTGCCAGCAGCTTTAGTCTCGCAGCGCGAGATAAGCAGTTCTTC	CASSFSLAARDKQFF
TRBD1	-	TRBV7-3	TRBJ2-5	TGTGCCAGCAGCGTTACAGGGGGCGCCGAGACCCAGTACTTC	CASSVTGGAETQYF
-	-	TRBV9	TRBJ1-1	TGTGCCAGCAGCGTAGAGGGGACACTAGGAACTGAAGCTTTCTTT	CASSVEGTLGTEAFF
TRBD2	-	TRBV5-1	TRBJ2-5	TGCGCCAGCAGCTTACTAGCGGGAGGGATGTACCAAGAGACCCAGTACTTC	CASSLLAGGMYQETQYF
TRBD1	-	TRBV14	TRBJ1-2	TGTGCCAGCAGCCAAGTGCGGCAGGGGGATGGCTACACCTTC	CASSQVRQGDGYTF
TRBD2	few	TRBV5-6	TRBJ2-1	TGTGCCAGCAGCTTGGTGACTAGCAGGTATGAGCAGTTCTTC	CASSLVTSRYEQFF
-	-	TRBV6-1	TRBJ2-2	TGTGCCAGCAGTGAAGGAAGCGGGACCGGGGAGCTGTTTTTT	CASSEGSGTGELFF
-	-	TRBV6-4	TRBJ2-1	TGTGCCAGCAGTGACAGCTCCTACAATGAGCAGTTCTTC	CASSDSSYNEQFF
-	few	TRBV6-4	TRBJ2-1	TGTGCCAGCAGTGACTCGGGTTACAATGAGCAGTTCTTC	CASSDSGYNEQFF
-	-	TRBV5-4	TRBJ2-7	TGTGCCAGCAGCTTGGTGTCGGCGCGCCACGAGCAGTACTTC	CASSLVSARHEQYF
TRBD1	few	TRBV7-9	TRBJ1-2	TGTGCCAGCAGCTCGACAGGGGGGAACTATGGCTACACCTTC	CASSSTGGNYGYTF
-	few	TRBV27	TRBJ1-1	TGTGCCAGCAGTTTGGGGGCCCTGGGCACTGAAGCTTTCTTT	CASSLGALGTEAFF
-	-	TRBV5-1	TRBJ1-2	TGCGCCAGCAGCTTGGGAGGGGGCTACACCTTC	CASSLGGGYTF
TRBD2	few	TRBV19	TRBJ2-1	TGTGCCAGTAGAGGGCGGACTAGTCAACTGAATGAGCAGTTCTTC	CASRGRTSQLNEQFF